This T cell receptor (beta chain) originates from a study of T cells in Graves' hyperthyroidism and ophthalmopathy (dated 2019 in TCRdb). In terms of the full investigation: Peripheral blood was collected at initial diagnosis, before any treatment. TCR V-J signatures able to tell the groups apart were searched for in a discovery cohort of some 100 patients, of whom 40 to 45 had Graves' ophthalmopathy and 57 had stable Graves' hyperthyroidism. An independent validation cohort of under 20 hyperthyroidism patients and about 16 patients who later progressed to ophthalmopathy tested prospective prediction of ophthalmopathy. For training and testing, the 95 to 100 patients in the discovery cohort were randomly divided in a 7:3 ratio. The study also compared thyroid tissue and blood T-cell repertoires from five or six Graves' hyperthyroidism patients. After sampling, hyperthyroidism patients received methimazole starting at 30 mg daily, and ophthalmopathy patients received high-dose intravenous methylprednisolone. According to the paper, TCR Vbeta CDR3 sequencing was carried out on over 130 peripheral blood samples, which came from fewer than 50 ophthalmopathy, under 85 hyperthyroidism and about 17 progressor patients.

According to the germline V gene, CDR1 reads SGHTA and CDR2 reads FQGTGA. Trimming at the junction amounts to 0 bases on V and 3 bases on J, and the germline ends lie 6 bases apart. The CDR3 starts with the cysteine, ends with the phenylalanine, and has 13 residues. Only the CDR3 portion is preserved as DNA: 39 bases, with reading frame beginning at the first base. Study-wide conclusions, independent of this receptor: In cross-validation, a model built on a 13 V-J signature told ophthalmopathy apart from stable hyperthyroidism with under 90% sensitivity and roughly 83% specificity, and in testing the same model reached 80%/75%. In validation, the model predicted progression to ophthalmopathy a median of around six months before onset, with roughly 70% sensitivity and roughly 72% specificity. Most expanded thyroid clonotypes (frequency above 0.001) were also detected in blood, suggesting blood repertoires may reflect thyroid immune responses. Sample size was not statistically predetermined, and investigators were not blinded to group allocation.

The TCR beta CDR3 regions were amplified from RNA transcripts. The TCR CDR3 was subjected to a first round of RT-PCR using the HTBI primer set and the Qiagen OneStep RT-PCR kit. A second multiplex PCR round built the libraries, followed by size selection and purification. Libraries were sequenced paired-end with 100 bp reads on an Illumina HiSeq2000. As for the authors' bioinformatics: Raw data were processed with SOAPnuke, discarding reads with adapters, uncalled bases, mean Phred below 15, or no exact constant-primer or identifier match. High-quality paired reads were merged with COPE v1.2.5, and unique nucleotide sequences were defined as clonotypes. Clonotypes were aligned to IMGT TRBV, TRBD and TRBJ reference segments using MiTCR v1.1. The analysis was restricted to V-J combinations with a frequency above 0.0001, which together covered roughly 99% of the repertoires. The TCS score was defined as the ratio of F50 (clonal expansion) to E x V (chaos), calculated using BLOSUM62-based TCRdist between CDR3 peptides within each V-J. Welch's t-statistics and random forest reduced several hundred V-J features to 13, which were used in a naive Bayes classifier (R e1071). Through fastp at Q25 and MiXCR, TCRdb rebuilt clones from the public reads, retaining in-frame beta chains. Duplicate CDR3 protein sequences are folded into a single record with the most common DNA and genes. The V and J calls shown here were made by TCRdb, not taken from the authors' results. Here the sample has 450,000 to 650,000 distinct CDR3 sequences; 14% occur a single time. The ten biggest clones cover over 6% of the sample.

Moderately to severely active disease, a Clinical Activity Score of at least 3, a NOSPECS grade of at least 4, and a duration under 3 months were present in ophthalmopathy patients. Any patient with an uncontrolled infection, another autoimmune disease, pregnancy or lactation was excluded. Clinical symptoms, serum thyroxine and TRAb, thyroid ultrasound, and orbital computed tomography formed the basis for the diagnoses. PBMCs were separated from roughly 10 ml of fresh peripheral blood using Ficoll-Paque density gradient centrifugation. Trizol reagent was used to extract total RNA, and RNA quality was then checked on an Agilent 2100 Bioanalyzer. This clonotype was detected ten times or more. The antigen it binds to is not known. No base qualities exist here, and no much larger clone lies one base off it.

This chain joins TRBV7-3 to TRBJ2-7, with the D gene not clear enough to name. Material: blood. This clonotype was sampled from a woman in her late teens or twenties with Graves' ophthalmopathy. The DNA reads TGTGCCAGCAGCTTAACGCAGGACTACGAGCAGTACTTC. Its protein is CASSLTQDYEQYF. Joined to the reference TRBV7-3 and TRBJ2-7 proteins, this CDR3 gives the full variable domain: GAGVSQTPSNKVTEKGKYVELRCDPISGHTALYWYRQSLGQGPEFLIYFQGTGAADDSGLPNDRFFAVRPEGSVSTLKIQRTERGDSAVYLCASSLTQDYEQYFGPGTRLTVT.